Listed below are T cell receptor beta chains from one sample, sequenced in a study of regulatory T cells in long-lasting Graves disease. TCRdb analysed the multiplex PCR reads with MiXCR anew, one entry per CDR3 protein. The data contain 620,000 or so distinct CDR3 sequences, approximately 15% of them singletons. These data are also associated with another study on T cells in Graves' hyperthyroidism and ophthalmopathy.

This specimen consisted of peripheral blood mononuclear cells (PBMCs), obtained at new diagnosis, from a patient treated with antithyroid drugs. These receptors all come from a woman younger than 45 with Graves disease. The CDR3 runs from the conserved cysteine through the conserved F or W. A D gene is named only where the DNA matches it firmly. Clone size is shown for a subset of rows, as once, few, many or a class of expanded clone.

D gene: TRBD1
clone size: .
J gene: TRBJ2-5
V gene: TRBV7-2
CDR3 DNA: TGTGCCAGCAGCTGGGGACAGGGGGAGAGGGAGACCCAGTACTTC
CDR3 protein: CASSWGQGERETQYF

D gene: .
clone size: .
J gene: TRBJ1-1
V gene: TRBV18
CDR3 DNA: TGTGCCAGCTCACCCTTCGGCGGGGGGACTGAAGCTTTCTTT
CDR3 protein: CASSPFGGGTEAFF

D gene: .
clone size: many
J gene: TRBJ2-5
V gene: TRBV28
CDR3 DNA: TGTGCCAGCAGGAGTGGACTAGGGGGAGAGACCCAGTACTTC
CDR3 protein: CASRSGLGGETQYF

D gene: .
clone size: .
J gene: TRBJ2-4
V gene: TRBV30
CDR3 DNA: TGTGCCTGGAGTCCCGGGATCAAAAACATTCAGTACTTC
CDR3 protein: CAWSPGIKNIQYF

D gene: TRBD1
clone size: .
J gene: TRBJ2-7
V gene: TRBV9
CDR3 DNA: TGTGCCAGCAGCCGCGGACTTATTACAGGGGGCGTATACGAGCAGTACTTC
CDR3 protein: CASSRGLITGGVYEQYF

D gene: TRBD2
clone size: many
J gene: TRBJ2-1
V gene: TRBV12-3/TRBV12-4
CDR3 DNA: TGTGCCAGCAGTCAAACGGGAGGGCCTTGGGGTGAGCAGTTCTTC
CDR3 protein: CASSQTGGPWGEQFF

D gene: .
clone size: many
J gene: TRBJ2-1
V gene: TRBV14
CDR3 DNA: TGTGCCAGCAGCCAAGATCGACGCATCGGGCAGTTCTTC
CDR3 protein: CASSQDRRIGQFF

D gene: .
clone size: many
J gene: TRBJ2-7
V gene: TRBV2
CDR3 DNA: TGTGCCAGCAGGAATGACAATTCCTACGAGCAGTACTTC
CDR3 protein: CASRNDNSYEQYF

D gene: .
clone size: .
J gene: TRBJ1-1
V gene: TRBV6-1
CDR3 DNA: TGTGCCAGCATTGTGAGTGTGGGGGAGGCTTTCTTT
CDR3 protein: CASIVSVGEAFF

D gene: .
clone size: .
J gene: TRBJ1-5
V gene: TRBV4-2
CDR3 DNA: TGTGCCAGCAGCCAAGATGGACAATCGAATCAGCCCCAGCATTTT
CDR3 protein: CASSQDGQSNQPQHF

D gene: TRBD1
clone size: .
J gene: TRBJ2-4
V gene: TRBV2
CDR3 DNA: TGTGCCAGCAGCTCGGACAGGGGAGGTAGAGCCAAAAACATTCAGTACTTC
CDR3 protein: CASSSDRGGRAKNIQYF

D gene: .
clone size: many
J gene: TRBJ2-7
V gene: TRBV15
CDR3 DNA: TGTGCCACCAGCAGACTCTCTGAGGCGCTCCACGAGCAGTACTTC
CDR3 protein: CATSRLSEALHEQYF

D gene: .
clone size: many
J gene: TRBJ1-4
V gene: TRBV5-1
CDR3 DNA: TGCGCCAGCAGCTTGACAGGGATAACTAATGAAAAACTGTTTTTT
CDR3 protein: CASSLTGITNEKLFF

D gene: TRBD1
clone size: many
J gene: TRBJ1-1
V gene: TRBV5-1
CDR3 DNA: TGCGCCAGCAGCCAGGACAGGGTAGGCACTGAAGCTTTCTTT
CDR3 protein: CASSQDRVGTEAFF

D gene: TRBD2
clone size: few
J gene: TRBJ2-1
V gene: TRBV6-5
CDR3 DNA: TGTGCCAGCAGTTACTATCCAGGGAGGGAGTCAGATGAGCAGTTCTTC
CDR3 protein: CASSYYPGRESDEQFF

D gene: .
clone size: .
J gene: TRBJ1-2
V gene: TRBV4-2
CDR3 DNA: TGTGCCAGCAGCCAAGATGGGGAGACAGGCTATGGCTACACCTTC
CDR3 protein: CASSQDGETGYGYTF

D gene: TRBD1
clone size: many
J gene: TRBJ2-7
V gene: TRBV2
CDR3 DNA: TGTGCCAGCAGACGGACAGGGAGTGGGTACGAGCAGTACTTC
CDR3 protein: CASRRTGSGYEQYF

D gene: TRBD2
clone size: many
J gene: TRBJ2-1
V gene: TRBV20-1
CDR3 DNA: TGCAGTGCTATCCCCGGGACTACCCTTTGGGTTGAGCAGTTCTTC
CDR3 protein: CSAIPGTTLWVEQFF

D gene: .
clone size: few
J gene: TRBJ2-7
V gene: TRBV7-9
CDR3 DNA: TGTGCCAGCAGCTTAGCGTATTCCGAGCAGTACTTC
CDR3 protein: CASSLAYSEQYF

D gene: .
clone size: many
J gene: TRBJ1-1
V gene: TRBV11-2
CDR3 DNA: TGTGCCAGCAGCTTGACAGCTGGGCTCGGAGGTGAAGCTTTCTTT
CDR3 protein: CASSLTAGLGGEAFF

D gene: .
clone size: many
J gene: TRBJ1-4
V gene: TRBV12-3/TRBV12-4
CDR3 DNA: TGTGCCAGCAGTTCTGGGCCCGAAAATGAAAAACTGTTTTTT
CDR3 protein: CASSSGPENEKLFF

D gene: .
clone size: .
J gene: TRBJ2-2
V gene: TRBV30
CDR3 DNA: TGTGCCTGGAGGGGGACGTACACCGGGGAGCTGTTTTTT
CDR3 protein: CAWRGTYTGELFF

D gene: .
clone size: many
J gene: TRBJ1-2
V gene: TRBV11-2
CDR3 DNA: TGTGCCAGCAGCTTCCCCGGTGTAAGCGGCTACACCTTC
CDR3 protein: CASSFPGVSGYTF

D gene: .
clone size: few
J gene: TRBJ2-3
V gene: TRBV29-1
CDR3 DNA: TGCAGCGTTGATGGGGGGACGGTTGTCGATACGCAGTATTTT
CDR3 protein: CSVDGGTVVDTQYF

D gene: TRBD2
clone size: .
J gene: TRBJ2-1
V gene: TRBV4-1
CDR3 DNA: TGCGCCAGCAGCCAAGTTCCTCCTATAGCGGGAGGTGAGCAGTTCTTC
CDR3 protein: CASSQVPPIAGGEQFF

D gene: TRBD1
clone size: many
J gene: TRBJ1-4
V gene: TRBV5-1
CDR3 DNA: TGCGCCAGCAAGGGCGGACAGGGGAGTGAAAAACTGTTTTTT
CDR3 protein: CASKGGQGSEKLFF

D gene: .
clone size: .
J gene: TRBJ2-7
V gene: TRBV10-3
CDR3 DNA: TGTGCCATCAGTGAGTCGGGGTCCTACGAGCAGTACTTC
CDR3 protein: CAISESGSYEQYF

D gene: .
clone size: many
J gene: TRBJ2-1
V gene: TRBV11-2
CDR3 DNA: TGTGCCAGCAGCTTCCAAGGGGTAACTGAGCAGTTCTTC
CDR3 protein: CASSFQGVTEQFF

D gene: .
clone size: many
J gene: TRBJ1-5
V gene: TRBV6-1
CDR3 DNA: TGTGCCAGCACCATTGGGCCCTACAATCAGCCCCAGCATTTT
CDR3 protein: CASTIGPYNQPQHF

D gene: TRBD2
clone size: many
J gene: TRBJ2-5
V gene: TRBV27
CDR3 DNA: TGTGCCAGCAAAAGACTAGCGGGAGAGACCCAGTACTTC
CDR3 protein: CASKRLAGETQYF

D gene: .
clone size: many
J gene: TRBJ2-7
V gene: TRBV6-1
CDR3 DNA: TGTGCCAGCAGTCGACTTGGCAACGAGCAGTACTTC
CDR3 protein: CASSRLGNEQYF